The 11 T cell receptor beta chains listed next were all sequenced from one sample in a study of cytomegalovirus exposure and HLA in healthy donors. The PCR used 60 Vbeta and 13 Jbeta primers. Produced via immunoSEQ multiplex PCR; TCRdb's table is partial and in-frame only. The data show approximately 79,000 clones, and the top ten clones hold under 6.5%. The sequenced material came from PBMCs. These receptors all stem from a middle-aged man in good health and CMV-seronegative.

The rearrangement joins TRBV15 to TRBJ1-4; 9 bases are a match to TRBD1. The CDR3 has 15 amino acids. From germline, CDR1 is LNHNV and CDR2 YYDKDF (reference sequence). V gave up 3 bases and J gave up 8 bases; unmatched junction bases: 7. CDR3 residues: CATSRKTGGGEKLFF. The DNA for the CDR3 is TGTGCCACCAGCAGGAAAACAGGGGGCGGAGAAAAACTGTTTTTT.

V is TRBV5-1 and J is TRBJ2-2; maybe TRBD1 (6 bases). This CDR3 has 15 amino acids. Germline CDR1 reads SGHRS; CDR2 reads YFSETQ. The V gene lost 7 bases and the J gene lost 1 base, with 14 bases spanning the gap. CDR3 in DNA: TGCGCCAGCCGGAACCAGGGGCGGAACACCGGGGAGCTGTTTTTT. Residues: CASRNQGRNTGELFF.

CDR3 protein: CASSRRPDRQGFYEQYF. The CDR3 DNA reads TGTGCCAGCAGCCGCCGCCCGGATCGGCAGGGATTTTACGAGCAGTACTTC. V gene TRBV7-2 combines with J gene TRBJ2-5; a weak D match, TRBD1 (5 bases). The J call may be wrong; the DNA end is better matched by TRBJ2-7. The length of the CDR3 is 17 residues. CDR1 and CDR2 from the germline V gene are SGHTA and FQGNSA.

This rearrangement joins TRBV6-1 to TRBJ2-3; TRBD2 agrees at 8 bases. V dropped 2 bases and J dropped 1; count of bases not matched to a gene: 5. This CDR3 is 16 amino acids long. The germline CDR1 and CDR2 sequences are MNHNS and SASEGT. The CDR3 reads CASSEQFGGGTDTQYF. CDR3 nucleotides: TGTGCCAGCAGTGAACAATTCGGGGGGGGCACAGATACGCAGTATTTT.

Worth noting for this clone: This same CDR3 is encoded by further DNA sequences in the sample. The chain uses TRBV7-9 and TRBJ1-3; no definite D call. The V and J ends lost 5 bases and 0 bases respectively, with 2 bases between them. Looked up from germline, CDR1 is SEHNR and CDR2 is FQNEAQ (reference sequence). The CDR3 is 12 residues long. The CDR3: CASSRSGNTIYF. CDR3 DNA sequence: TGTGCCAGCAGCCGCTCTGGAAACACCATATATTTT.

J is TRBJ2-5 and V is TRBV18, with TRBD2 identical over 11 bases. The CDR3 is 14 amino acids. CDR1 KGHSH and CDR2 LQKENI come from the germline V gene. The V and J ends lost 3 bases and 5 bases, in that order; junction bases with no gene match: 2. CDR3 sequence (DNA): TGTGCCAGCTCACCCGGGACTAGCGGTGAGACCCAGTACTTC. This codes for CASSPGTSGETQYF.

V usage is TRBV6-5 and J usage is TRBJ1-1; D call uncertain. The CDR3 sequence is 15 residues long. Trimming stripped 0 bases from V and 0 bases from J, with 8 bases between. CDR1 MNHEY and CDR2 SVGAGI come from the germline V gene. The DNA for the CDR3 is TGTGCCAGCAGTTACTCGACGGGGTTGAACACTGAAGCTTTCTTT. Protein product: CASSYSTGLNTEAFF.

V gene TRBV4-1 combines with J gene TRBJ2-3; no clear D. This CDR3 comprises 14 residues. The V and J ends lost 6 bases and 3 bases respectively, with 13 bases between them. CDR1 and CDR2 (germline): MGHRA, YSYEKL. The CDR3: CASSRLPRTDTQYF. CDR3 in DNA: TGCGCCAGCAGTCGTTTACCCCGGACAGATACGCAGTATTTT.

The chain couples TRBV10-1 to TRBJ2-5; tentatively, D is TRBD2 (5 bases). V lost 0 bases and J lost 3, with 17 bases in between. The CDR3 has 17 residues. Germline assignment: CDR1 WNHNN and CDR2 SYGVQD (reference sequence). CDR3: CASSESTGLALKETQYF. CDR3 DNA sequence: TGCGCCAGCAGTGAGTCCACGGGGTTAGCTTTAAAAGAGACCCAGTACTTC.

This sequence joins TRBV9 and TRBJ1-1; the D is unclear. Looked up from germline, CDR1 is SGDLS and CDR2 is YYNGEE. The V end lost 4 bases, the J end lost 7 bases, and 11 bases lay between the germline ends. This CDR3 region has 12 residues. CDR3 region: CASSNYHLEAFF. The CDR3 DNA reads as TGTGCCAGCAGCAACTACCACCTTGAAGCTTTCTTT.

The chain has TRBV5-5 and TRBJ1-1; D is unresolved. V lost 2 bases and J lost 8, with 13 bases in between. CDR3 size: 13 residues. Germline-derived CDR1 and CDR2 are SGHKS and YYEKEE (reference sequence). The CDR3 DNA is TGTGCCAGCAGCTTTTTACTCCCGTCAGAAGCTTTCTTT. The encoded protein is CASSFLLPSEAFF. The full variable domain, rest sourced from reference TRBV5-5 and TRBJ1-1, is DAGVTQSPTHLIKTRGQQVTLRCSPISGHKSVSWYQQVLGQGPQFIFQYYEKEERGRGNFPDRFSARQFPNYSSELNVNALLLGDSALYLCASSFLLPSEAFFGQGTRLTVV.